The next 27 T cell receptor beta chains were all read from a single sample in a study of blood T cell repertoires in COVID-19. Clones were read by immunoSEQ multiplex PCR, and TCRdb kept only the in-frame ones, dropping some. This sample carries fewer than 200,000 clones, more than 70% of them seen once, and the ten largest clones take 18%. The sample taken for sequencing was PBMCs or T cells enriched from blood (not recorded which). The receptors come from a man aged 55 to 70 who had recovered from COVID-19.

There are many counts of this clone. The chain employs TRBV6-1 and TRBJ2-7; 11 bases line up with TRBD1. CDR1 and CDR2 from the germline V gene are MNHNS and SASEGT. V lost 9 bases, J lost 4 bases, and 11 bases stayed unmatched. The CDR3 covers 15 residues. CDR3 bases: TGTGCCAGACCAGGGAAGAGGGACAGGGGGTACGAGCAGTACTTC. It codes for CARPGKRDRGYEQYF.

The DNA for the CDR3 is TGCAGCGTTGAAGATCGGGGTCCGGAAAATCGTATTCAGTACTTC. Translation gives CSVEDRGPENRIQYF. This sequence joins TRBV29-1 and TRBJ2-4, with D possibly being TRBD2 (5 bases). Germline V lookup: CDR1 SQVTM, CDR2 ANQGSEA. V was clipped by 0 bases and J by 10 bases, with 19 bases between them. The CDR3 totals 15 residues.

The chain is built from TRBV12-3 or TRBV12-4 and TRBJ1-2; D call uncertain. The CDR3 sequence is 12 residues long. Trimming took off 3 bases at V and 8 bases at J, with 10 bases between the two ends. The CDR3 coding sequence is TGTGCCAGCAGTTTGAGGGATAGGGGCTACACCTTC. Protein sequence: CASSLRDRGYTF.

This clone showed up many times. This chain links TRBV3-1 (or the pseudogene TRBV3-2) with TRBJ1-6; tentative D call: TRBD1 (6 bases). CDR3 size: 15 residues. V was clipped by 4 bases and J by 6 bases, with 13 bases between them. Germline-derived CDR1 and CDR2 are LGHDT and YNNKEL (reference sequence). The chain's CDR3 is CASSRGQPRNSPLHF. CDR3 coding DNA: TGTGCCAGCAGCCGCGGACAGCCTCGTAATTCACCCCTCCACTTT.

This clone was detected only once. The V call is TRBV25-1, the J call TRBJ1-4; 10 positions match TRBD1. Trimming cost V 2 bases and J 6 bases; bases outside gene matches: 3. This CDR3 has 15 amino acids. The V gene's germline CDR1 is MGHDK and CDR2 SYGVNS. The DNA for the CDR3 is TGTGCCAGCAGTGAAATAGGACAGGGGGATGAAAAACTGTTTTTT. Residues: CASSEIGQGDEKLFF.

The gene calls are TRBV19 and TRBJ1-6; TRBD1 agrees at 7 bases. This CDR3 has 14 residues. With 2 bases clipped from V and 8 bases from J, the junction kept 3 bases outside the gene matches. Germline CDR1 is LNHDA and CDR2 is SQIVND (reference sequence). In DNA, the CDR3 is TGTGCCAGTAGTATACAGGGGGTGGATTCACCCCTCCACTTT. This translates into CASSIQGVDSPLHF. The full variable domain, with the rest looked up from reference TRBV19 and TRBJ1-6, is DGGITQSPKYLFRKEGQNVTLSCEQNLNHDAMYWYRQDPGQGLRLIYYSQIVNDFQKGDIAEGYSVSREKKESFPLTVTSAQKNPTAFYLCASSIQGVDSPLHFGNGTRLTVT.

This sequence joins TRBV9 and TRBJ2-3; a weak D match, TRBD1 (5 bases). V lost 2 bases, J lost 0 bases, and 22 bases lay in between. Germline CDR1 is SGDLS and CDR2 is YYNGEE. There are 19 residues in the CDR3. Here the CDR3 reads CASSVPRSEYQGSTDTQYF. The CDR3 nucleotides read TGTGCCAGCAGCGTGCCCCGGTCCGAATATCAGGGTAGCACAGATACGCAGTATTTT.

This rearrangement joins TRBV30 to TRBJ1-4, with 7 nucleotides matching TRBD1. V gave up 3 bases and J gave up 4 bases; unmatched junction bases: 5. The CDR3 has 14 amino acids. CDR1 is GTSNPN, CDR2 SVGIG, per germline (reference sequence). The CDR3 nucleotides are TGTGCCTGGAGAATAGGGGGCATTAATGAAAAACTGTTTTTT. Translating gives CAWRIGGINEKLFF.

The chain has TRBV27 and TRBJ2-1, with TRBD2 as a possible D gene (7 bases). CDR3 size: 14 residues. Trimming pared 5 bases from V and 6 bases from J, leaving 14 bases between. Germline V gene sequence: CDR1 MNHEY, CDR2 SMNVEV (reference sequence). The CDR3 loop reads CASSARGAINEQFF. DNA for the CDR3: TGTGCCAGCAGTGCCCGGGGGGCTATCAATGAGCAGTTCTTC.

The chain uses TRBV7-6 and TRBJ1-1; 7 bases fit TRBD1. After removal of 4 bases from V and 2 bases from J, the junction contained 16 bases not matched to a gene. The CDR3 runs 18 residues. CDR1 and CDR2 (germline): SGHVS, FNYEAQ. The CDR3 region is CASSSRANRGDSNTEAFF. The CDR3 region has the DNA TGTGCCAGCAGCTCTAGAGCCAACAGGGGAGATTCTAACACTGAAGCTTTCTTT.

This chain links TRBV27 with TRBJ1-2; tentative D call: TRBD1 (6 bases). V was shortened by 5 bases and J by 3 bases, with 10 bases between the two germline ends. The CDR3 is 13 amino acids. Germline CDR1 is MNHEY and CDR2 is SMNVEV (reference sequence). The CDR3 sequence: CASSDRSYYGYTF. CDR3 DNA: TGTGCCAGCAGTGACAGGTCCTACTATGGCTACACCTTC.

The chain recombines TRBV11-2 with TRBJ1-2, with 7 bases aligning to TRBD1. Germline CDR1 and CDR2: SGHAT and FQNNGV. Trimming cost V 4 bases and J 4 bases; bases outside gene matches: 6. This CDR3 has 14 amino acids. As DNA, the CDR3 is TGTGCCAGCAGCTCATTACAGGGGAGCTATGGCTACACCTTC. Its protein product is CASSSLQGSYGYTF.

This chain joins TRBV11-2 and TRBJ1-1; 7 nucleotides align to TRBD1. Germline V gene data show CDR1 as SGHAT and CDR2 as FQNNGV. This CDR3 comprises 14 residues. V dropped 1 base and J dropped 7; count of bases not matched to a gene: 6. The chain's CDR3 is CASSLGQGWSEAFF. Here the CDR3 DNA reads TGTGCCAGCAGCTTAGGACAGGGTTGGAGTGAAGCTTTCTTT.

There are a few counts of this clone. V usage is TRBV7-3 and J usage is TRBJ1-1; D is undetermined. CDR1 and CDR2 (germline): SGHTA, FQGTGA. V was shortened by 5 bases and J by 1 base, with 8 bases between the two germline ends. The length of the CDR3 is 13 residues. The CDR3 DNA is TGTGCCAGCAGCCCCCGAGGGAACACTGAAGCTTTCTTT. Residues: CASSPRGNTEAFF.

J is TRBJ1-3 and V is TRBV15, with TRBD1 as a possible D gene (5 bases). V was cut by 5 bases and J by 3 bases, with 11 bases left in between. The CDR3 spans 14 residues. Germline CDR1 is LNHNV and CDR2 is YYDKDF (reference sequence). This CDR3 reads CATSAGRLGNTIYF. The CDR3 nucleotides are TGTGCCACCAGCGCGGGACGCCTTGGAAACACCATATATTTT.

V gene TRBV9 combines with J gene TRBJ1-6, with TRBD1 matching over 9 bases. The CDR3 runs to 16 residues. The V and J ends lost 3 bases and 5 bases, in that order; junction bases with no gene match: 6. Germline V gives CDR1 SGDLS, CDR2 YYNGEE. The CDR3 protein is CASSALDRGDNSPLHF. As DNA, the CDR3 is TGTGCCAGCAGCGCCCTCGACAGGGGGGATAATTCACCCCTCCACTTT.

The chain employs TRBV3-1 (or the pseudogene TRBV3-2) and TRBJ2-2; D ambiguous. V lost 4 bases and J lost 1, with 10 bases in between. CDR1 and CDR2 (germline): LGHDT, YNNKEL (reference sequence). The CDR3 sequence is 15 residues long. CDR3 loop: CASSPRERNTGELFF. DNA for the CDR3: TGTGCCAGCAGCCCGCGCGAGAGGAACACCGGGGAGCTGTTTTTT.

The V gene is TRBV12-5, the J gene TRBJ1-1; weak D call: TRBD1 (6 bases). Germline V lookup: CDR1 LGHNT, CDR2 FRNRAP. V lost 1 base, J lost 0 bases, and 18 bases lay in between. CDR3 length: 18 residues. Written as DNA, the CDR3 is TGTGCTAGTGGTTTGGGCCAGGGGCCGTTACTCTTGAACACTGAAGCTTTCTTT. Translating gives CASGLGQGPLLLNTEAFF.

V usage is TRBV6-5 and J usage is TRBJ2-7; 11 nucleotides agree with TRBD1. CDR1 and CDR2 (germline): MNHEY, SVGAGI. V shed 5 bases, J shed 5 bases, and the junction held 8 bases outside the gene matches. This CDR3 has 15 residues. The CDR3, as DNA: TGTGCCAGCAGTCTCCGGACAGGGGGCGCGGACGAGCAGTACTTC. Protein product: CASSLRTGGADEQYF.

The chain links TRBV5-1 to TRBJ1-5; D is undetermined. V was trimmed by 1 base and J by 2 bases, leaving 7 bases between them. There are 14 residues in the CDR3. The germline V gene has CDR1 SGHRS and CDR2 YFSETQ. The CDR3 spells CASSLSGGNQPQHF. CDR3 DNA: TGCGCCAGCAGCTTGTCCGGGGGCAATCAGCCCCAGCATTTT.

The rearrangement uses TRBV29-1 and TRBJ1-1; D is perhaps TRBD1 (6 bases). CDR3 length: 13 amino acids. CDR1 is SQVTM, CDR2 ANQGSEA, per germline. Trimming took off 7 bases at V and 0 bases at J, with 12 bases between the two ends. Written as DNA, the CDR3 is TGCAGCGCAGGGACATCTATGAACACTGAAGCTTTCTTT. Translating it yields CSAGTSMNTEAFF.

J is TRBJ2-3 and V is TRBV7-3, with 7 bases that match TRBD1. CDR1 and CDR2 (germline): SGHTA, FQGTGA. V gave up 5 bases and J gave up 3 bases; unmatched junction bases: 8. This CDR3 is 15 amino acids long. The CDR3 sequence is CASSPQGIITDTQYF. The CDR3 bases are TGTGCCAGCAGCCCACAGGGGATTATAACAGATACGCAGTATTTT.

This clone has only a few counts. The V gene is TRBV10-2, the J gene TRBJ2-1; maybe TRBD1 (6 bases). The V gene's germline CDR1 is WSHSY and CDR2 SAAADI. The CDR3 is 14 residues long. The V end lost 2 bases, the J end lost 8 bases, and 13 bases lay between the germline ends. The DNA of the CDR3 is TGCGCCAGCAGTGAGGTCCGGGACATGTATGAGCAGTTCTTC. Translating gives CASSEVRDMYEQFF.

This clone was counted only a few times. The chain recombines TRBV30 with TRBJ1-6, with 8 bases identical to TRBD1. The V gene's germline CDR1 is GTSNPN and CDR2 SVGIG (reference sequence). The CDR3 extends over 16 amino acids. Trimming at V came to 0 bases and at J to 5 bases, leaving 6 bases not matched to a gene. DNA for the CDR3: TGTGCCTGGAGTGTCACAGGGGGGGGTAATAATTCACCCCTCCACTTT. It codes for CAWSVTGGGNNSPLHF.

J is TRBJ1-5 and V is TRBV24-1, with unresolved D. Germline CDR1 KGHDR, CDR2 SFDVKD. Trimming pared 4 bases from V and 5 bases from J, leaving 5 bases between. The CDR3 totals 12 residues. As DNA, the CDR3 is TGTGCCACCAGTGACCCTTATCAGCCCCAGCATTTT. It is translated as CATSDPYQPQHF.

This chain uses TRBV7-2 with TRBJ1-2, with TRBD1 matching 7 bases. The CDR3 spans 15 residues. Germline loops: CDR1 SGHTA, CDR2 FQGNSA. V lost 2 bases and J lost 1; bases outside the gene matches: 4. The CDR3 sequence is CASSLTGQNNYGYTF. The CDR3 bases are TGTGCCAGCAGCTTAACGGGACAGAATAACTATGGCTACACCTTC. Full variable domain (remainder filled in from reference TRBV7-2 and TRBJ1-2): GAGVSQSPSNKVTEKGKDVELRCDPISGHTALYWYRQSLGQGLEFLIYFQGNSAPDKSGLPSDRFSAERTGGSVSTLTIQRTQQEDSAVYLCASSLTGQNNYGYTFGSGTRLTVV.

The chain carries TRBV5-1 and TRBJ1-5, with D tentatively TRBD1 (6 bases). Germline CDR1 is SGHRS and CDR2 is YFSETQ. Trimming cost V 4 bases and J 7 bases, with 12 bases left between them. This CDR3 spans 13 amino acids. CDR3 in amino acids: CASSPGVGQPQHF. CDR3 DNA sequence: TGCGCCAGCAGCCCAGGGGTCGGGCAGCCCCAGCATTTT.